Each of the 17 T cell receptor beta chains below was sequenced from the same sample in a study of beta chain features in type 1 diabetes. Expressed TCRB transcripts were sequenced, since all the RNA that had been isolated was reverse transcribed. Using immunoSEQ multiplex PCR, the repertoire was profiled, and TCRdb retains in-frame clones only, with some absent. The sample contains under 450,000 clones, approximately 13% of which appear only once. Sequencing was performed on naive CD4+ T cells from blood. The receptors here all came from a man aged 25-40 years in good health.

The genes are TRBV25-1 and TRBJ2-1; 8 bases fit TRBD2. The CDR3 contains 11 residues. V lost 3 bases to trimming and J lost 15 bases; unmatched junction nucleotides: 4. The germline CDR1 and CDR2 sequences are MGHDK and SYGVNS. Here the CDR3 reads CASSDSGSTFF. CDR3 nucleotide sequence: TGTGCCAGCAGTGACAGCGGGAGTACGTTCTTC.

This clone occurred a few times. The V gene is TRBV6-6, the J gene TRBJ1-6, with a tentative D call TRBD1 (5 bases). CDR1 and CDR2 from the germline V gene are MNHNY and SVGAGI (reference sequence). This CDR3 contains 14 residues. Trimming cost V 2 bases and J 10 bases, with 12 bases left between them. The CDR3 region is CASSYRGVRSPLHF. The CDR3 DNA reads TGTGCCAGCAGTTACCGAGGGGTTCGCTCACCCCTCCACTTT.

Only a few counts were recorded for this clone. The chain uses TRBV9 and TRBJ2-3, with 7 bases lining up with TRBD2. The germline V gene encodes CDR1 SGDLS and CDR2 YYNGEE. J lost 2 bases, V lost 6 bases, and 9 bases had no gene match. CDR3 length equals 15 residues. The CDR3 loop reads CASTREGLNTDTQYF. The CDR3 bases are TGTGCCAGCACCAGGGAGGGGCTCAACACAGATACGCAGTATTTT.

This clone was detected a few times. The genes are TRBV29-1 and TRBJ2-3; 9 bases agree with TRBD1. This CDR3 has 12 amino acids. Looked up from germline, CDR1 is SQVTM and CDR2 is ANQGSEA. V gave up 6 bases and J gave up 4 bases; unmatched junction bases: 2. In DNA, the CDR3 is TGCAGCGTACACAGGGGGCCAGATACGCAGTATTTT. Its translation: CSVHRGPDTQYF.

This sequence joins TRBV29-1 and TRBJ2-7; 8 nucleotides match TRBD1. After removal of 2 bases from V and 2 bases from J, the junction contained 8 bases not matched to a gene. Germline CDR1 SQVTM, CDR2 ANQGSEA. The CDR3 has 15 residues. DNA of the CDR3: TGCAGCGTTGAATCAACCGGGACAGGACCCTACGAGCAGTACTTC. Translation gives CSVESTGTGPYEQYF.

In its sample, this clone was seen a few times. The chain uses TRBV18 and TRBJ2-7, with D unclear. Trimming removed 2 bases from V and 3 bases from J, with 8 bases in between. Germline loops: CDR1 KGHSH, CDR2 LQKENI. The CDR3 is 13 amino acids. The CDR3, as DNA: TGTGCCAGCTCACCATCCGTAGGCTACGAGCAGTACTTC. This translates into CASSPSVGYEQYF. The variable domain in full, with the rest retrieved from reference TRBV18 and TRBJ2-7, is NAGVMQNPRHLVRRRGQEARLRCSPMKGHSHVYWYRQLPEEGLKFMVYLQKENIIDESGMPKERFSAEFPKEGPSILRIQQVVRGDSAAYFCASSPSVGYEQYFGPGTRLTVT.

This clone occurred a few times. For the CDR3, the DNA is TGTGCCAGCAGGCCTAACGGCCGGGAGACCCAGTACTTC. Encoded protein: CASRPNGRETQYF. V and J are TRBV11-2 and TRBJ2-5; D not certain. The V gene's germline CDR1 is SGHAT and CDR2 FQNNGV. The CDR3 loop spans 13 amino acids. Deletions cut 6 bases from V and 5 bases from J, with 13 bases between.

V is TRBV9 and J is TRBJ2-2; no definite D call. CDR3 length: 16 residues. Germline values: CDR1 SGDLS, CDR2 YYNGEE. The V gene lost 0 bases and the J gene lost 6 bases, with 15 bases spanning the gap. CDR3 sequence (DNA): TGTGCCAGCAGCGTAGTCTCTAGTAGGCCCCCCGGGGAGCTGTTTTTT. Protein sequence: CASSVVSSRPPGELFF.

This clone was detected a few times. The chain recombines TRBV11-2 with TRBJ2-3, with D possibly TRBD1 on 5 matching bases. Germline V gene sequence: CDR1 SGHAT, CDR2 FQNNGV. The V end was cut by 5 bases, the J end by 8 bases, with 20 bases between. This CDR3 has 15 residues. The CDR3 spells CASSTSVTGSGTQYF. CDR3 sequence (DNA): TGTGCCAGCAGCACCTCGGTAACAGGCTCGGGTACGCAGTATTTT.

This sequence joins TRBV14 and TRBJ2-3; D is ambiguous. Germline assignment: CDR1 SGHDN and CDR2 FVKESK. The V gene lost 2 bases and the J gene lost 11 bases, with 11 bases spanning the gap. The CDR3 spans 12 residues. The CDR3 nucleotides are TGTGCCAGCAGCCAAAGTCCCTTGGGGCAGTATTTT. It translates to CASSQSPLGQYF.

A note on this clone: At the DNA level, this CDR3 is encoded by other sequences in the same sample as well. The chain couples TRBV30 to TRBJ1-3; D uncertain. The V end lost 0 bases, the J end lost 4 bases, and 4 bases lay between the germline ends. This CDR3 is 12 amino acids long. The germline V gene has CDR1 GTSNPN and CDR2 SVGIG (reference sequence). This CDR3 reads CAWSVGGNTIYF. CDR3 bases: TGTGCCTGGAGTGTGGGCGGAAACACCATATATTTT.

This clone was detected only a few times. The V gene is TRBV15, the J gene TRBJ2-7; weak D call: TRBD1 (6 bases). The CDR3 totals 17 residues. Between the trimmed V and J ends, which lost 0 bases and 4 bases, there was a span of 19 bases. From germline, CDR1 is LNHNV and CDR2 YYDKDF (reference sequence). CDR3 in DNA: TGTGCCACCAGCAGAGATCAGGGGATAGCCTGGGGGTACGAGCAGTACGTC. Translation: CATSRDQGIAWGYEQYV.

This chain uses TRBV18 with TRBJ2-7, with D perhaps TRBD1 (6 bases). V was trimmed by 4 bases and J by 1 base, leaving 14 bases between them. The CDR3 loop spans 15 amino acids. Germline assignment: CDR1 KGHSH and CDR2 LQKENI. The CDR3 is CASSRTGTRSYEQYV. CDR3 nucleotide sequence: TGTGCCAGCTCACGAACGGGGACACGTTCCTACGAGCAGTACGTC.

In its sample, this clone was seen a few times. The rearrangement joins TRBV7-9 to TRBJ1-2; D call uncertain. The V gene's germline CDR1 is SEHNR and CDR2 FQNEAQ (reference sequence). The CDR3 has 12 residues. The V and J ends lost 1 base and 4 bases respectively, with 4 bases between them. The DNA of the CDR3 is TGTGCCAGCAGCTTAGTTTCCTATGGCTACACCTTC. As protein: CASSLVSYGYTF.

This clone appeared a few times. Distinct nucleotide sequences in the sample also encode this CDR3. V is TRBV19 and J is TRBJ2-1; D unclear. The germline V and J ends were trimmed by 3 bases and 4 bases, with 4 bases remaining between them. Per germline, CDR1 LNHDA and CDR2 SQIVND (reference sequence). This CDR3 has 12 residues. This chain's CDR3 is CASSILYNEQFF. Written as DNA, the CDR3 is TGTGCCAGTAGTATTTTGTACAATGAGCAGTTCTTC.

There are a few counts of this clone. The chain couples TRBV11-2 to TRBJ2-3; D is possibly TRBD1 (5 bases). The CDR3 extends over 15 amino acids. The germline V gene has CDR1 SGHAT and CDR2 FQNNGV. Trimming stripped 4 bases from V and 2 bases from J, with 13 bases between. The CDR3 DNA sequence: TGTGCCAGCAGCTCCAGGGTTTGGGACACAGATACGCAGTATTTT. Its translation is CASSSRVWDTDTQYF.

This clone has just a few counts. The chain carries TRBV4-3 and TRBJ2-5; D unresolved. Germline V CDR1 and CDR2: LGHNA, YSLEER. This CDR3 spans 13 amino acids. V lost 2 bases and J lost 2, with 6 bases in between. CDR3 in amino acids: CASSQSDQETQYF. For the CDR3, the DNA is TGCGCCAGCAGCCAATCGGATCAAGAGACCCAGTACTTC.